Sequencing of this TCR beta chain was carried out in a study of cytomegalovirus exposure and HLA in healthy donors. Study details: Researchers found that about 84% of some 400 genotyped donors fell within the Caucasian-associated ancestry cluster.

The study, taken as a whole, reports: Researchers reported in a later analysis that a missense DCLRE1C variant was tied to TCR beta V- and J-gene trimming.

Germline loops: CDR1 GTSNPN, CDR2 SVGIG (reference sequence). V was trimmed by 3 bases and J by 6 bases, leaving 8 bases between them. The CDR3 loop spans 11 amino acids. About this clone: The target antigen is unknown. Other DNA sequences of this sample code for an identical CDR3.

PCR used 60 Vbeta primers and 13 Jbeta primers. Some clones are missing from TCRdb's copy, which holds only in-frame ones; the method was immunoSEQ multiplex PCR. The sample carries 150,000 to 200,000 clones, around 82% recorded once. The chain carries TRBV30 and TRBJ1-2; D remains unclear. Sequenced material: PBMCs. This sequence originates from a man aged 50-60 years in good health and CMV-seropositive. CDR3 loop: CAWSPQNGYTF. CDR3 nucleotide sequence: TGTGCCTGGAGCCCTCAGAATGGCTACACCTTC.